A single sample gave rise to the 7 T cell receptor beta chains below, sequenced in a study of OX40 agonist ivuxolimab in advanced cancers. Sequencing was performed with immunoSEQ multiplex PCR; in TCRdb, only in-frame clones are kept and a portion is missing. The data contain under 85,000 clones, 93% of them singletons. The sample consisted of CD4+ or CD8+ T cells sorted from blood, taken in a trial of the OX40 agonist ivuxolimab. These receptors were collected from an adult with an advanced solid tumor such as melanoma, head and neck, liver or kidney cancer.

V is TRBV7-2 and J is TRBJ2-1; 9 nucleotides agree with TRBD2. The CDR3 contains 14 residues. V lost 4 bases and J lost 10; bases outside the gene matches: 8. Germline V gene sequence: CDR1 SGHTA, CDR2 FQGNSA. This CDR3 reads CASSSPGLALEQFF. In DNA form, the CDR3 reads TGTGCCAGCAGCTCTCCGGGACTAGCATTGGAGCAGTTCTTC.

V gene TRBV5-4 combines with J gene TRBJ2-7; D perhaps matches TRBD2 (6 bases). The germline gives CDR1 SGHNT, CDR2 YYREEE (reference sequence). Trimming cost V 0 bases and J 0 bases, with 16 bases left between them. There are 17 residues in the CDR3. CDR3 nucleotides: TGTGCCAGCAGCTTGGGGGCGGGACCAGTGAGCTCCTACGAGCAGTACTTC. Translated: CASSLGAGPVSSYEQYF.

V gene TRBV15 combines with J gene TRBJ2-7; 10 bases agree with TRBD2. Germline loops: CDR1 LNHNV, CDR2 YYDKDF (reference sequence). Losses at the gene ends were 0 bases for V and 3 bases for J; bases not matched to a gene: 5. This CDR3 has 16 residues. Written as DNA, the CDR3 is TGTGCCACCAGCAGAGAAAGGGTAGCGGGAGGCTACGAGCAGTACTTC. It encodes CATSRERVAGGYEQYF.

V gene TRBV29-1 combines with J gene TRBJ1-2; 9 positions agree with TRBD1. The CDR3 runs 17 residues. Germline V gives CDR1 SQVTM, CDR2 ANQGSEA. Trimming took 5 bases from V and 2 from J; bases not matched to a gene: 15. The CDR3 is CSVPSGTGRIRNYGYTF. The CDR3 DNA reads as TGCAGCGTTCCATCCGGGACAGGGAGGATTAGGAACTATGGCTACACCTTC.

This sequence joins TRBV29-1 and TRBJ2-1, with TRBD2 matching over 12 bases. The ends lost 0 bases at V and 7 bases at J; junction bases unmatched: 7. The CDR3 runs 16 residues. Germline CDR1 reads SQVTM; CDR2 reads ANQGSEA. The CDR3 DNA follows: TGCAGCGTTGAAGAGGGGTTTGGACTAGCGGGAAATGAGCAGTTCTTC. Its protein product is CSVEEGFGLAGNEQFF.

The J gene is TRBJ2-7, the V gene TRBV5-6; tentatively, D is TRBD1 or TRBD2 (5 bases each). CDR1 and CDR2 (germline): SGHDT, YYEEEE. The CDR3 runs 14 residues. The V and J ends lost 5 bases and 0 bases respectively, with 12 bases between them. The CDR3 region is CASSGTPSSYEQYF. The CDR3, as DNA: TGTGCCAGCAGTGGGACCCCAAGCTCCTACGAGCAGTACTTC.

CDR3 coding DNA: TGTGCCAGCAGTTCCGGAGGACTGACTGAAGCTTTCTTT. Residues: CASSSGGLTEAFF. J is TRBJ1-1 and V is TRBV27; D gene unclear. The germline V gene has CDR1 MNHEY and CDR2 SMNVEV (reference sequence). Deletions cut 4 bases from V and 5 bases from J, with 11 bases between. The CDR3 contains 13 residues.